These T cell receptor beta chains were read from a single sample in a study of blood T cell repertoires in COVID-19. The protocol was immunoSEQ multiplex PCR, while the TCRdb copy is restricted to in-frame clones and leaves out a portion. The data contain 180,000 or so clones, roughly nine tenths of them singletons. Specimen: peripheral blood. All receptors derive from a man aged 18-30 years with acute or convalescent COVID-19. CDR3s include the opening cysteine and the closing phenylalanine or tryptophan. A D gene is named only where the DNA matches it firmly. Size is omitted from some rows. Given values are once, few, many or a class for expanded clones.

J gene: TRBJ1-5; clone size: few; V gene: TRBV6-5; D gene: .; CDR3 protein: CASSLSGDSNQPQHF; CDR3 DNA: TGTGCCAGCAGCCTTTCAGGGGATAGCAATCAGCCCCAGCATTTT
J gene: TRBJ1-1; clone size: .; V gene: TRBV18; D gene: .; CDR3 protein: CASSPPGDTEAFF; CDR3 DNA: TGTGCCAGCTCCCCCCCGGGAGACACTGAAGCTTTCTTT
J gene: TRBJ2-1; clone size: once; V gene: TRBV7-2; D gene: TRBD2; CDR3 protein: CASSGTSGGRNHNEQFF; CDR3 DNA: TGTGCCAGCAGCGGGACTAGCGGGGGCCGGAACCACAATGAGCAGTTCTTC
J gene: TRBJ2-1; clone size: once; V gene: TRBV20-1; D gene: .; CDR3 protein: CSASGRDEQFF; CDR3 DNA: TGCAGTGCTAGCGGCCGGGATGAGCAGTTCTTC
J gene: TRBJ2-5; clone size: .; V gene: TRBV9; D gene: TRBD2; CDR3 protein: CASSTSGNLQETQYF; CDR3 DNA: TGTGCCAGCAGCACTAGCGGTAATTTACAAGAGACCCAGTACTTC
J gene: TRBJ1-5; clone size: .; V gene: TRBV27; D gene: .; CDR3 protein: CASRDGESNQPQHF; CDR3 DNA: TGTGCCAGCAGGGACGGGGAGAGCAATCAGCCCCAGCATTTT
J gene: TRBJ1-2; clone size: few; V gene: TRBV5-5; D gene: .; CDR3 protein: CASSLEPGLLSGYTF; CDR3 DNA: TGTGCCAGCAGCTTGGAACCAGGACTATTGTCCGGCTACACCTTC
J gene: TRBJ1-1; clone size: once; V gene: TRBV12-3/TRBV12-4; D gene: .; CDR3 protein: CASWGETEAFF; CDR3 DNA: TGTGCCAGCTGGGGGGAGACTGAAGCTTTCTTT
J gene: TRBJ2-3; clone size: few; V gene: TRBV19; D gene: .; CDR3 protein: CASSIQGSSTDTQYF; CDR3 DNA: TGTGCCAGTAGTATCCAGGGATCGAGCACAGATACGCAGTATTTT
J gene: TRBJ2-2; clone size: .; V gene: TRBV2; D gene: TRBD2; CDR3 protein: CASIEAGGLTGELFF; CDR3 DNA: TGTGCCAGCATAGAAGCGGGGGGGCTCACCGGGGAGCTGTTTTTT
J gene: TRBJ2-7; clone size: .; V gene: TRBV25-1; D gene: .; CDR3 protein: CASSPGAVYEQYF; CDR3 DNA: TGTGCCAGCAGTCCAGGGGCCGTCTACGAGCAGTACTTC
J gene: TRBJ2-2; clone size: .; V gene: TRBV7-2; D gene: TRBD1; CDR3 protein: CASSGRQGAAGELFF; CDR3 DNA: TGTGCCAGCAGCGGGAGACAGGGGGCGGCCGGGGAGCTGTTTTTT
J gene: TRBJ1-6; clone size: .; V gene: TRBV6-6; D gene: TRBD1; CDR3 protein: CASSTGQENSPLHF; CDR3 DNA: TGTGCCAGCAGTACGGGACAGGAGAATTCACCCCTCCACTTT
J gene: TRBJ2-3; clone size: .; V gene: TRBV19; D gene: TRBD2; CDR3 protein: CASSMPSGPTQYF; CDR3 DNA: TGTGCCAGTAGTATGCCTAGCGGACCTACGCAGTATTTT
J gene: TRBJ1-1; clone size: .; V gene: TRBV18; D gene: TRBD1; CDR3 protein: CASSSRQGAGITEAFF; CDR3 DNA: TGTGCCAGCTCCTCCCGACAGGGAGCGGGCATCACTGAAGCTTTCTTT
J gene: TRBJ1-3; clone size: .; V gene: TRBV25-1; D gene: TRBD1; CDR3 protein: CASSATGDGNTIYF; CDR3 DNA: TGTGCCAGCAGTGCGACAGGGGATGGAAACACCATATATTTT
J gene: TRBJ1-2; clone size: .; V gene: TRBV7-9; D gene: TRBD1; CDR3 protein: CASSSDRGPFNYGYTF; CDR3 DNA: TGTGCCAGCAGCTCGGACAGGGGGCCCTTTAACTATGGCTACACCTTC